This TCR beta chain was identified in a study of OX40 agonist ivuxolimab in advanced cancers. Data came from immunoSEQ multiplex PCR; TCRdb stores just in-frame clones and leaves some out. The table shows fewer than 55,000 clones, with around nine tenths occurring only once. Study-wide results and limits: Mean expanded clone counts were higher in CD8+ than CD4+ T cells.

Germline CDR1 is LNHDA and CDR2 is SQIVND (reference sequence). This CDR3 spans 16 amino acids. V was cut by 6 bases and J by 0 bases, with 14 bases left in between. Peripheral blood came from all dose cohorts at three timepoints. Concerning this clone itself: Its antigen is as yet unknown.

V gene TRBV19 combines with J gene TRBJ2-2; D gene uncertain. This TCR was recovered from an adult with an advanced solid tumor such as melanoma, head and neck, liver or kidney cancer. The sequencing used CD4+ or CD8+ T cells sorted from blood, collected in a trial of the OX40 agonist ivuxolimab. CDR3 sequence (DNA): TGTGCCAGTAGAGGTTGGAGAGACGCGAACACCGGGGAGCTGTTTTTT. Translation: CASRGWRDANTGELFF.